This is a list of T cell receptor beta chains from one sample in a study of T cell changes during pregnancy in multiple sclerosis. TCRdb keeps only in-frame clones here, not all; method: immunoSEQ multiplex PCR. This table has under 130,000 clones, more than 85% appearing once. The sequences come from peripheral blood, collected after pregnancy. These receptors were collected from a female donor with multiple sclerosis, enrolled in a pregnancy study. The CDR3 runs from the conserved cysteine through the conserved F or W. The D gene is left open where the match is weak. A row's size may be missing; if present it is once, few, many or a size class.

D gene | clone size | J gene | V gene | CDR3 protein | CDR3 DNA
TRBD1 | - | TRBJ1-1 | TRBV27 | CASSFRQGYTEAFF | TGTGCCAGCAGTTTTCGACAGGGATACACTGAAGCTTTCTTT
- | - | TRBJ2-2 | TRBV11-2 | CASSLGQNTGELFF | TGTGCCAGCAGCTTAGGTCAGAACACCGGGGAGCTGTTTTTT
TRBD2 | - | TRBJ2-1 | TRBV19 | CASSFPSGGPPYNEQFF | TGTGCCAGTAGTTTTCCTAGCGGGGGGCCCCCCTACAATGAGCAGTTCTTC
- | - | TRBJ1-2 | TRBV4-2 | CASSQEGGNSWGYTF | TGTGCCAGCAGCCAAGAGGGGGGGAACAGTTGGGGCTACACCTTC
- | - | TRBJ2-2 | TRBV19 | CASSIVRGPHGELFF | TGTGCCAGTAGTATAGTAAGAGGGCCGCACGGGGAGCTGTTTTTT
- | - | TRBJ2-7 | TRBV6-5 | CASSYEVYEQYF | TGTGCCAGCAGTTACGAGGTATACGAGCAGTACTTC
- | - | TRBJ2-7 | TRBV7-8 | CASSRGQYYEQYF | TGTGCCAGCAGCCGAGGACAGTACTACGAGCAGTACTTC
- | - | TRBJ1-1 | TRBV19 | CASSNRRLNTEAFF | TGTGCCAGTAGTAACAGGAGATTGAACACTGAAGCTTTCTTT
- | - | TRBJ1-1 | TRBV30 | CAWSPGLTVSTEAFF | TGTGCCTGGAGCCCAGGGCTGACAGTCAGCACTGAAGCTTTCTTT
- | - | TRBJ1-1 | TRBV19 | CASSPATAHTEAFF | TGTGCCAGCAGCCCGGCAACAGCCCACACTGAAGCTTTCTTT
- | - | TRBJ1-2 | TRBV6-5 | CASSFEGGYGYTF | TGTGCCAGCAGTTTTGAGGGAGGCTATGGCTACACCTTC
- | - | TRBJ1-2 | TRBV11-2 | CASSSDSPSSPLF | TGTGCCAGCAGCTCTGACAGCCCGTCCAGCCCACTCTTC
TRBD2 | - | TRBJ2-3 | TRBV5-4 | CASSFPSGGAVDTQYF | TGTGCCAGCAGCTTTCCTAGCGGGGGGGCCGTAGATACGCAGTATTTT
- | - | TRBJ1-5 | TRBV6-1 | CASSEGRRPGQPQHF | TGTGCCAGCAGTGAAGGAAGACGGCCCGGGCAGCCCCAGCATTTT
- | - | TRBJ1-1 | TRBV7-3 | CASSPPATFRAEAFF | TGTGCCAGCAGTCCCCCGGCGACCTTCAGGGCTGAAGCTTTCTTT
- | once | TRBJ1-1 | TRBV11-3 | CASSSRNTEAFF | TGTGCCAGCAGCTCCAGGAACACTGAAGCTTTCTTT
- | - | TRBJ1-3 | TRBV7-3 | CASSQSGKSGNTIYF | TGTGCCAGCAGCCAAAGCGGGAAGTCTGGAAACACCATATATTTT
- | - | TRBJ2-3 | TRBV2 | CASSRTGGTDTQYF | TGTGCCAGCAGTCGGACAGGAGGGACAGATACGCAGTATTTT
- | - | TRBJ1-6 | TRBV19 | CASRRPGQGNSPLHF | TGTGCCAGTAGAAGACCGGGACAAGGAAATTCACCCCTCCACTTT
TRBD2 | - | TRBJ2-1 | TRBV10-3 | CAISSGAYNEQFF | TGTGCCATCAGTAGCGGGGCTTACAATGAGCAGTTCTTC
- | - | TRBJ2-1 | TRBV5-6 | CASSPKTSHHYNEQFF | TGTGCCAGCAGCCCAAAGACTTCACATCATTACAATGAGCAGTTCTTC
- | few | TRBJ2-3 | TRBV7-7 | CASSLVGGDTQYF | TGTGCTAGCAGCTTAGTCGGGGGAGATACGCAGTATTTT
TRBD1 | - | TRBJ1-2 | TRBV6-4 | CASSRDRDNYGYTF | TGTGCCAGCAGCCGGGACAGGGATAACTATGGCTACACCTTC
- | - | TRBJ1-2 | TRBV19 | CASTPGQGTRAYGYTF | TGTGCCAGTACCCCGGGCCAGGGGACCCGCGCTTATGGCTACACCTTC
- | once | TRBJ1-1 | TRBV7-6 | CASSSSTVPSTNTEAFF | TGTGCCAGCAGCTCCTCGACAGTCCCCAGTACGAACACTGAAGCTTTCTTT
TRBD2 | - | TRBJ2-1 | TRBV11-3 | CASSLSETSGGAGYEQFF | TGTGCCAGCAGCTTATCCGAGACTAGCGGGGGGGCAGGGTATGAGCAGTTCTTC
- | - | TRBJ2-3 | TRBV6-1 | CASSARDSMGTDTQYF | TGTGCCAGCAGTGCGCGGGACAGCATGGGGACAGATACGCAGTATTTT
- | - | TRBJ2-3 | TRBV18 | CASSPSDSGTDTQYF | TGTGCCAGCTCACCGAGCGACAGCGGCACAGATACGCAGTATTTT
TRBD1 | - | TRBJ1-6 | TRBV13 | CASSLEVGQGRGSPLHF | TGTGCCAGCAGCTTAGAAGTAGGACAGGGAAGAGGTTCACCCCTCCACTTT
- | - | TRBJ2-1 | TRBV5-4 | CASSLDPGGGLAEQFF | TGTGCCAGCAGCTTAGACCCGGGGGGCGGGTTGGCTGAGCAGTTCTTC
TRBD1 | - | TRBJ1-1 | TRBV4-2 | CASSLGTGDTEAFF | TGTGCCAGCAGCCTTGGGACAGGGGACACTGAAGCTTTCTTT
TRBD2 | - | TRBJ2-3 | TRBV6-5 | CASSYATGGGDTQYF | TGTGCCAGCAGTTACGCGACAGGCGGGGGGGATACGCAGTATTTT
TRBD1 | - | TRBJ1-1 | TRBV6-6 | CASSQGQDEAFF | TGTGCCAGCAGTCAGGGACAGGATGAAGCTTTCTTC
- | - | TRBJ2-3 | TRBV5-1 | CASSPMFTAPSTDTQYF | TGCGCCAGCAGCCCGATGTTCACAGCACCTAGCACAGATACGCAGTATTTT
- | - | TRBJ2-2 | TRBV7-6 | CASSLGLAGELFF | TGTGCCAGCAGCTTAGGACTCGCCGGGGAGCTGTTTTTT